Sequencing of this TCR beta chain was carried out in a study of identifying expanded T cells in peripheral blood (dated by TCRdb to 2018 to 2020). For the study in its entirety: Technical replicates were generated by sequencing separate aliquots of the same genomic DNA pool, and four replicates were compared pairwise.

What the study reported, not specific to this receptor: Both the number of clones called differentially abundant and the false-positive rate were significantly reduced by the beta-binomial model across all healthy-donor time intervals. Across all healthy donors, variance in clone template counts between approximately 2-week samples was found to increase significantly with total template count. Approximately 1.1 differentially abundant clones were flagged by the binomial model between technical replicates, whereas about 16.4 and 19 were flagged over roughly two weeks and four weeks, respectively. The authors expected biological variance in healthy repertoires might increase further over much longer intervals such as months to years.

The immunoSEQ Assay, which relies on bias-controlled multiplex PCR amplification of genomic DNA, was used to profile TCRbeta CDR3 regions. Processing in the source paper ran as follows. To quantify the absolute abundance of each unique TCRbeta CDR3 region, the sequences were collapsed and filtered. Differential abundance was assessed using a binomial (Fisher-equivalent) model and a beta-binomial model in which time-dependent variance fitted from healthy donors was added. Clones with fewer than 5 combined templates were excluded, and clones with Benjamini-Hochberg FDR below 0.01 were called differentially abundant. The form v = (b*log(k)+a)^2 was used to model beta-binomial variance as a function of total template count across the two samples. Not all clones reach the TCRdb copy of this immuneACCESS table, which keeps in-frame sequences only. Checked studies attribute under half of the gap to unresolved V genes and leave the rest unexplained. That table is the source of V, J and clone size, and D and trimming were worked out from the DNA. The sample records about 83,000 clones, around nine tenths of which are singletons. The ten largest clones capture 2.8% of the sample.

No immune events, such as infections, were documented for the healthy donors during the collection period. To calibrate time-dependent variance in a beta-binomial model of T-cell clone differential abundance, blood repertoires from healthy donors were used as a training cohort. The training cohort comprised 10 or so healthy donors, 3 female and 7 male. The donors were between roughly 25 and 64 years old, with an average age of about 47 years. Obtained from a commercial supplier, whole blood was collected from each healthy donor at three time points set 2 to 3 weeks apart. For immunosequencing, genomic DNA was extracted from whole blood that had not been sorted. The trim is 2 bases for V and 0 bases for J, with a gap of 10 bases between the germline ends. The CDR3 contains 15 residues, cysteine and phenylalanine counted. CDR3 DNA is the only sequence kept; it has 45 bases, read in frame from the first base. The germline V gene (reference sequence) provides CDR1 MNHNY and CDR2 SVGAGI.

As concerns this clone: What this receptor recognizes is not known. No base-level quality is on record; no much larger clone is a single base apart.

Sequencing was performed on blood. This clonotype was obtained from a person aged 18 to 69 in good health. Here the chain combines TRBV6-6 and TRBJ1-1, with no D gene named confidently. This receptor has the CDR3 CASSYSPGMNTEAFF. In nucleotide form, the sequence is TGTGCCAGCAGTTACAGCCCGGGAATGAACACTGAAGCTTTCTTT.